This TCR beta chain was sequenced for a study of OX40 agonist ivuxolimab in advanced cancers. Clones were read by immunoSEQ multiplex PCR, and TCRdb kept only the in-frame ones, dropping some. The repertoire includes about 42,000 clones, more than 80% of them detected once, and about 2.5% sits in the top ten. J gave up 8 bases and V 5 bases, and 18 bases lay outside the gene matches. The V gene's germline CDR1 is LNHNV and CDR2 YYDKDF (reference sequence). The CDR3 is made up of 18 amino acids. The specimen was CD4+ or CD8+ T cells sorted from blood, collected in a trial of the OX40 agonist ivuxolimab. The receptor's source is an adult with an advanced solid tumor such as melanoma, head and neck, liver or kidney cancer. This chain joins TRBV15 and TRBJ2-1; 10 bases are shared with TRBD2. CDR3 amino acids: CATSGPSGSLLRSDEQFF. The CDR3 DNA reads as TGTGCCACCAGCGGTCCTAGCGGGAGCCTTTTACGGAGCGATGAGCAGTTCTTC.